This TCR beta chain is from a study of chronic HIV infection and antiretroviral therapy (dated by TCRdb to the mid-2010s). V ends up 10 bases short and J 4 bases short, with an unmatched junction base count of 6. Inclusive of the bounding cysteine and phenylalanine, the CDR3 is 12 residues long. The read is trimmed to its CDR3 DNA, 36 bases read in frame from base 1. The germline V gene specifies MGHDK as CDR1 and SYGVNS as CDR2. This clonotype has at least ten counts. This clone's antigen is unknown. No per-base quality is available; no much larger clone lies one base away. The library was generated by 5' RACE. Sequenced using an Illumina MiSeq. TCRdb reprocessed the public reads (quality trimming at Q25 with fastp, clone calling with MiXCR) and kept in-frame beta chains. Merged by CDR3 protein, the rows form single entries marked with the most common genes and DNA. The sample includes about 38,000 distinct CDR3 sequences, with 8% to 10% observed a single time. Roughly 2.6% of the sample lies in the top ten.

Rearrangement joined TRBV25-1 to TRBJ2-7, with TRBD2 matching 8 junction bases. Specimen: peripheral blood. This receptor was taken from an adult who had HIV and had not received antiretroviral therapy, or was an uninfected healthy control (not recorded which). The CDR3 region has the sequence CATSGLVYEQYF. The base sequence is TGTGCCACCTCGGGACTAGTTTACGAGCAGTACTTC.